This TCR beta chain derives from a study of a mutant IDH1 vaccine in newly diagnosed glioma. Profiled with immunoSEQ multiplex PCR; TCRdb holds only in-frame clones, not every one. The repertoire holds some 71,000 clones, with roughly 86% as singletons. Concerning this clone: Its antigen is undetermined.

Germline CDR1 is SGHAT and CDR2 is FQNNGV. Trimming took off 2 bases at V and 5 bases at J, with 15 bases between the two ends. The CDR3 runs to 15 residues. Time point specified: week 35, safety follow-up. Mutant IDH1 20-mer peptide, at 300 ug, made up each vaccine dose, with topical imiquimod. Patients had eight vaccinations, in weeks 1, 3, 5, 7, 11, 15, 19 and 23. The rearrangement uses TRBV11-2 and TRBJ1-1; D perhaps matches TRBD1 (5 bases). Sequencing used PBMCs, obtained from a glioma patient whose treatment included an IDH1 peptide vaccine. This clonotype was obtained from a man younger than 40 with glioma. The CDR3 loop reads CASSLTSGGTTEAFF. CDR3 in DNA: TGTGCCAGCAGCTTAACGTCGGGGGGAACTACTGAAGCTTTCTTT.